Included here is one T cell receptor beta chain sequence, with context. Its cognate antigen is unknown. Excluded were patients having autoimmune disease history or systemic immunosuppression. At cycle 4 day 1, cycle 7 day 1, and baseline, blood was sampled. This sample was taken from a study of OX40 agonist ivuxolimab in advanced cancers. Overall study context: Subjects had a mean age of around 60 years, with a range of roughly 23 to 80; 82.7% were male.

The germline CDR1 and CDR2 sequences are LNHDA and SQIVND (reference sequence). V lost 10 bases, J lost 6 bases, and 12 bases stayed unmatched. The CDR3 runs 14 residues. Assay used: immunoSEQ multiplex PCR; TCRdb lists only in-frame clones, some missing. Among about 97,000 clones listed, less than 90% were seen once. Study-level points and caveats: Some patients without response likewise showed low normalized clonal expansion.

The specimen comprised CD4+ or CD8+ T cells sorted from blood, sampled in a trial of the OX40 agonist ivuxolimab. The chain is built from TRBV19 and TRBJ1-5, with 7 bases aligning to TRBD1. The clonotype originates from an adult with an advanced solid tumor such as melanoma, head and neck, liver or kidney cancer. The CDR3: CATAHRGLGQPQHF. For the CDR3, the DNA is TGTGCCACCGCTCACAGGGGATTGGGTCAGCCCCAGCATTTT.